This T cell receptor beta chain originates from a study of T cell responses to AZD1222 COVID-19 vaccine. Study-level points and caveats: Among spike-specific TCRs, nearly half reportedly target unmutated variant regions. The donor group comprised mostly white British people and more females; the analysis possibly underestimated clonal diversity. Two AZD1222 administrations were followed by greater Spike-specific TCR breadth and depth.

Produced via immunoSEQ multiplex PCR; TCRdb's table is partial and in-frame only. The sample contains about 100,000 clones, about 85% of which appear only once. On this clone: The target antigen is unknown.

This CDR3 region has 12 residues. The V gene lost 0 bases and the J gene lost 4 bases, with 3 bases spanning the gap. The germline CDR1 and CDR2 sequences are LGHNA and YNFKEQ. The sequence was collected from an adult who received the AZD1222 COVID-19 vaccine. The specimen was peripheral blood, collected 28 days after the second AZD1222 dose. The chain recombines TRBV4-2 with TRBJ1-1; D not certain. CDR3 nucleotide sequence: TGTGCCAGCAGCCAAGAGCCCACTGAAGCTTTCTTT. Its translation: CASSQEPTEAFF.